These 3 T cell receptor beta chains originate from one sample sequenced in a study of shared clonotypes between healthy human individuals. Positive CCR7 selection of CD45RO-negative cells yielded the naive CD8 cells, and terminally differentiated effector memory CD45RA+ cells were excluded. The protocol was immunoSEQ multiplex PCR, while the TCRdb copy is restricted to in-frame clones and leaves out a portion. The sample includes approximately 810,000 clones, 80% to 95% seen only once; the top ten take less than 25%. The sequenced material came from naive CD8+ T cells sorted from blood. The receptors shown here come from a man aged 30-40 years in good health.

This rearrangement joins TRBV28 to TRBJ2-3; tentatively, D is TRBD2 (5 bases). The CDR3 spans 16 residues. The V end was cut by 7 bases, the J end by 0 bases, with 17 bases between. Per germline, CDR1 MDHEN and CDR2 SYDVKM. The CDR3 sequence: CASTLYSGSSTDTQYF. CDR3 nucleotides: TGTGCCAGCACCCTGTACAGCGGTTCTAGCACAGATACGCAGTATTTT. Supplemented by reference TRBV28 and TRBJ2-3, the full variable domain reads DVKVTQSSRYLVKRTGEKVFLECVQDMDHENMFWYRQDPGLGLRLIYFSYDVKMKEKGDIPEGYSVSREKKERFSLILESASTNQTSMYLCASTLYSGSSTDTQYFGPGTRLTVL.

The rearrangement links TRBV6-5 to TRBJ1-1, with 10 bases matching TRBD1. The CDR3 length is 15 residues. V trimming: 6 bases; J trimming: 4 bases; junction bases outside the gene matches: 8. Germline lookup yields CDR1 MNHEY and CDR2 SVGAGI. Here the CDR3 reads CASRDRGQGFTEAFF. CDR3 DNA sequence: TGTGCCAGCAGAGACAGGGGACAGGGGTTCACTGAAGCTTTCTTT.

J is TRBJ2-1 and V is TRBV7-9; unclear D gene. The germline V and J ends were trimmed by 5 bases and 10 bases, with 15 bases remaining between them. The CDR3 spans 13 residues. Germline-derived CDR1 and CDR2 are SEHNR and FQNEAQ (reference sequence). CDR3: CASSPQGKFEQFF. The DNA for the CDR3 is TGTGCCAGCAGCCCCCAAGGGAAATTCGAGCAGTTCTTC.